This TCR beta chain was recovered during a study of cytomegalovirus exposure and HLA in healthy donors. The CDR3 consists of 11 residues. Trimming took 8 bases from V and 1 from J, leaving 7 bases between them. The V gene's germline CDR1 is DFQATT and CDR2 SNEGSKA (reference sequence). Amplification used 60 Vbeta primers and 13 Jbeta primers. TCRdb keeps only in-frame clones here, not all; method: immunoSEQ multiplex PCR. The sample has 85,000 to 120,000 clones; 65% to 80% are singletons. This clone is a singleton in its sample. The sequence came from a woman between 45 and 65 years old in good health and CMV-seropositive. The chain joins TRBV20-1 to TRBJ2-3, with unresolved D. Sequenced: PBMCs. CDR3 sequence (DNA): TGCAGTTCTTTCCGCACAGATACGCAGTATTTT. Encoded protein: CSSFRTDTQYF.